The present entry profiles one T cell receptor beta chain with its context. The germline V gene has CDR1 MNHEY and CDR2 SMNVEV (reference sequence). The CDR3 spans 16 residues. The V and J ends lost 4 bases and 4 bases, in that order; junction bases with no gene match: 5. This sample is drawn from a study of CD8+ T cells in alopecia areata. Described treatment: oral pan-JAK inhibitor, 5-10 mg twice daily. Sequencing used cDNA as its template, made by extracting RNA and reverse transcribing it. TCRdb keeps only in-frame clones here, not all; method: immunoSEQ multiplex PCR. The sample has 110,000 or so clones; roughly three fifths are singletons.

The chain recombines TRBV27 with TRBJ2-2; 11 bases match TRBD1. Sequences were derived from CD4+ T cells sorted from blood, sampled at week 24, from a patient treated with tofacitinib. The source of this sequence is a human donor with alopecia areata. The CDR3 here is CASSSWDRGSTGELFF. The CDR3 DNA reads TGTGCCAGCAGTTCCTGGGACAGGGGGTCCACCGGGGAGCTGTTTTTT.